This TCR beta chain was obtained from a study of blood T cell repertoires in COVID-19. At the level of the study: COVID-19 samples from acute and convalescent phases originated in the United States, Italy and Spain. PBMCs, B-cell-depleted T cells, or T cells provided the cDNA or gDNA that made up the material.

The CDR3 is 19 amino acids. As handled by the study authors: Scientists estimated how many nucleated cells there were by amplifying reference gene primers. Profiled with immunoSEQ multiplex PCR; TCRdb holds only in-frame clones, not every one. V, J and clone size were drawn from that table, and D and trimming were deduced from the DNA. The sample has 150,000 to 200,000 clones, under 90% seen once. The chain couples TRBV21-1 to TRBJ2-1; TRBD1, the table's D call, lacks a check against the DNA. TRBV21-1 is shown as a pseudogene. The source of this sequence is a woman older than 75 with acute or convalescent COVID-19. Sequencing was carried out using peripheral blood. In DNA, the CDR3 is TGTGCCAGCAGCAAGCGCATACAGGGTATTCCATATCCATACAATGAGCAGTTCTTC. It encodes CASSKRIQGIPYPYNEQFF.